The 32 T cell receptor beta chains presented below share a single source sample, sequenced in a study of T cells in tuberculosis. The data were produced by immunoSEQ multiplex PCR, yet TCRdb's version contains in-frame clones alone and is incomplete. The sample records tens of thousands of clones, roughly 94% being singletons. Time point given: new active TB diagnosis, blood taken before or within 7 days of starting treatment. Sequences were derived from PBMCs, sampled at tuberculosis diagnosis. The receptor set was obtained from an adult with tuberculosis.

The chain recombines TRBV7-2 with TRBJ1-5; D not certain. CDR3 size: 15 residues. The germline V gene encodes CDR1 SGHTA and CDR2 FQGNSA. The V end lost 2 bases, the J end lost 0 bases, and 8 bases lay between the germline ends. CDR3 DNA sequence: TGTGCCAGCAGCTTATACAGAGATAGCAATCAGCCCCAGCATTTT. It codes for CASSLYRDSNQPQHF.

The genes are TRBV12-5 and TRBJ2-1; 7 nucleotides agree with TRBD2. This CDR3 is 15 amino acids long. Germline CDR1 LGHNT, CDR2 FRNRAP. The V segment lost 5 bases and the J segment 2 bases; nucleotides outside the gene matches: 6. The CDR3 is CASGPREATYNEQFF. In DNA, the CDR3 is TGTGCTAGTGGTCCCCGGGAGGCTACCTACAATGAGCAGTTCTTC.

This clone is a singleton in its sample. CDR3 in DNA: TGCGCCAGCAGCCGACAGGGGGCGGGAAACACCATATATTTT. This gives the protein CASSRQGAGNTIYF. V is TRBV5-1 and J is TRBJ1-3, with 10 bases fitting TRBD1. The V gene's germline CDR1 is SGHRS and CDR2 YFSETQ. Unmatched junction bases numbered 2, after V lost 4 bases and J lost 4 bases. CDR3 length: 14 residues.

The rearrangement links TRBV5-5 to TRBJ1-2; 11 positions match TRBD1. The J segment lost 6 bases and the V segment lost 6 bases, leaving 16 bases of the junction unmatched. Germline assignment: CDR1 SGHKS and CDR2 YYEKEE (reference sequence). CDR3 length: 17 amino acids. This CDR3 reads CASISRLLGQGVHGYTF. The CDR3 coding sequence is TGTGCCAGCATCTCTCGGTTGTTGGGACAGGGGGTCCATGGCTACACCTTC.

As DNA, the CDR3 is TGTGCCACCAGCAGCCGGACTAGCGGGGGCGGGTCGGTCGAGCAGTTCTTC. This encodes CATSSRTSGGGSVEQFF. V gene TRBV15 combines with J gene TRBJ2-1, with 13 positions matching TRBD2. The CDR3 covers 17 residues. V was pared by 3 bases and J by 10 bases, with 12 bases of the junction left unmatched. Germline CDR1 and CDR2: LNHNV and YYDKDF (reference sequence).

V and J are TRBV27 and TRBJ2-1; 10 nucleotides agree with TRBD1. The CDR3 totals 15 residues. Trimming cost V 4 bases and J 7 bases; bases outside gene matches: 7. Germline V gene data show CDR1 as MNHEY and CDR2 as SMNVEV (reference sequence). In DNA, the CDR3 is TGTGCCAGCAGTTCCTGGACAGGGGGATCGAATGAGCAGTTCTTC. Protein sequence: CASSSWTGGSNEQFF.

This chain connects TRBV6-5 to TRBJ2-7; D is ambiguous. The germline CDR1 and CDR2 sequences are MNHEY and SVGAGI. With 6 bases removed from V and 4 bases from J, the gap between germline ends came to 16 bases. The CDR3 has 14 residues. CDR3 DNA sequence: TGTGCCAGCAGACGAGGCACCCTATCGTACGAGCAGTACTTC. Translating it yields CASRRGTLSYEQYF.

The chain couples TRBV28 to TRBJ1-1; D remains ambiguous. V lost 3 bases, J lost 1 base, and 6 bases lay in between. Germline CDR1 is MDHEN and CDR2 is SYDVKM. The CDR3 runs to 13 residues. Here the CDR3 reads CASSFGQNTEAFF. CDR3 nucleotide sequence: TGTGCCAGCAGTTTCGGTCAGAACACTGAAGCTTTCTTT.

The V call is TRBV27, the J call TRBJ1-6; 7 bases line up with TRBD1. V gave up 5 bases and J gave up 3 bases; unmatched junction bases: 7. There are 16 residues in the CDR3. Germline V gene sequence: CDR1 MNHEY, CDR2 SMNVEV (reference sequence). Here the CDR3 reads CASSPRTGYYNSPLHF. Here the CDR3 DNA reads TGTGCCAGCAGTCCCCGGACAGGATACTATAATTCACCCCTCCACTTT.

The chain recombines TRBV9 with TRBJ2-5; D may be TRBD2 (6 bases). V was trimmed by 0 bases and J by 2 bases, leaving 14 bases between them. CDR3 length equals 16 residues. CDR1 is SGDLS, CDR2 YYNGEE, per germline. The CDR3 DNA reads TGTGCCAGCAGCGTAGATGGTCCACGGGGGCAAGAGACCCAGTACTTC. It is translated as CASSVDGPRGQETQYF.

J is TRBJ2-7 and V is TRBV7-2, with D possibly matching TRBD1 (7 bases). There are 14 residues in the CDR3. V lost 2 bases and J 4 bases, leaving 12 bases between the germline ends. The germline CDR1 and CDR2 sequences are SGHTA and FQGNSA. CDR3 sequence (DNA): TGTGCCAGCAGCTTAAGCAGGGGGAGGTACGAGCAGTACTTC. It is translated as CASSLSRGRYEQYF. The whole variable domain, remainder taken from reference TRBV7-2 and TRBJ2-7, is GAGVSQSPSNKVTEKGKDVELRCDPISGHTALYWYRQSLGQGLEFLIYFQGNSAPDKSGLPSDRFSAERTGGSVSTLTIQRTQQEDSAVYLCASSLSRGRYEQYFGPGTRLTVT.

The chain carries TRBV6-5 and TRBJ1-2, with D possibly TRBD1 on 6 matching bases. The V end was cut by 2 bases, the J end by 4 bases, with 17 bases between. CDR1 is MNHEY and CDR2 is SVGAGI in the germline V gene. This CDR3 is 16 amino acids long. CDR3 in amino acids: CASSYGGAEEIYGYTF. The CDR3 region has the DNA TGTGCCAGCAGTTACGGGGGGGCAGAAGAGATCTATGGCTACACCTTC.

V and J are TRBV10-3 and TRBJ1-2; 9 nucleotides line up with TRBD1. The J segment lost 6 bases and the V segment lost 7 bases, leaving 3 bases of the junction unmatched. Germline V gene lookup returns CDR1 ENHRY and CDR2 SYGVKD. This CDR3 is 12 amino acids long. CDR3 coding DNA: TGTGCCATCACTCGGACAGGGGATGGCTACACCTTC. Amino acids: CAITRTGDGYTF.

V usage is TRBV6-4 and J usage is TRBJ2-2; no firm D call. The CDR3 sequence is 14 residues long. The germline V gene encodes CDR1 MRHNA and CDR2 SNTAGT. Trimming removed 2 bases at V and 4 bases at J, with 8 bases between. The CDR3 protein is CASSDAGSTGELFF. CDR3 nucleotides: TGTGCCAGCAGTGACGCAGGATCCACCGGGGAGCTGTTTTTT.

The chain carries TRBV20-1 and TRBJ1-5; D is possibly TRBD1 (6 bases). The CDR3 sequence is 11 residues long. Trimming pared 2 bases from V and 13 bases from J, leaving 12 bases between. Germline CDR1 DFQATT, CDR2 SNEGSKA (reference sequence). The CDR3 region is CSARYGGPQHF. CDR3 DNA: TGCAGTGCTAGATACGGGGGGCCGCAGCATTTT.

V usage is TRBV11-3 and J usage is TRBJ1-1; no clear D gene. The CDR3 is 13 amino acids. Between the trimmed V and J ends, which lost 0 bases and 1 base, there was a span of 3 bases. CDR1 and CDR2 (germline): SGHNT, YENEEA. The CDR3 spells CASSLDWNTEAFF. CDR3 DNA: TGTGCCAGCAGCTTAGACTGGAACACTGAAGCTTTCTTT.

This clone was seen only once. V usage is TRBV18 and J usage is TRBJ1-1, with D possibly TRBD1 on 6 matching bases. Trimming pared 6 bases from V and 6 bases from J, leaving 11 bases between. Germline V gives CDR1 KGHSH, CDR2 LQKENI. The CDR3 spans 12 residues. The DNA for the CDR3 is TGTGCCAGCTCCCCCAGGGGTTCTGAAGCTTTCTTT. Translated: CASSPRGSEAFF.

The chain employs TRBV7-2 and TRBJ2-2; 7 nucleotides line up with TRBD2. V was clipped by 3 bases and J by 7 bases; unmatched bases: 8. The CDR3 is 15 amino acids. Germline V gene lookup returns CDR1 SGHTA and CDR2 FQGNSA. Written as DNA, the CDR3 is TGTGCCAGCAGCTTTAAACGGGGGGTAGTCGGGGAGCTGTTTTTT. It yields the protein CASSFKRGVVGELFF.

There are a few counts of this clone. This sequence joins TRBV5-8 and TRBJ1-6; TRBD1 matches at 8 bases. The ends lost 7 bases at V and 9 bases at J; junction bases unmatched: 12. Germline lookup yields CDR1 SGHTS and CDR2 YDEGEE. The CDR3 is made up of 15 amino acids. The CDR3 loop is CASGIGQGRGSPLHF. The DNA for the CDR3 is TGTGCCAGCGGAATTGGACAGGGCAGGGGTTCACCCCTCCACTTT. The variable domain in full, with the rest retrieved from reference TRBV5-8 and TRBJ1-6, is EAGVTQSPTHLIKTRGQQATLRCSPISGHTSVYWYQQALGLGLQFLLWYDEGEERNRGNFPPRFSGRQFPNYSSELNVNALELEDSALYLCASGIGQGRGSPLHFGNGTRLTVT.

A few counts support this clone. The rearrangement joins TRBV7-8 to TRBJ1-5; 7 positions agree with TRBD1. The ends lost 2 bases at V and 5 bases at J; junction bases unmatched: 6. CDR1 SGHVS and CDR2 FQNEAQ come from the germline V gene. The CDR3 loop spans 15 amino acids. The CDR3 sequence is CASSLYGTVDQPQHF. Written as DNA, the CDR3 is TGTGCCAGCAGCTTATACGGGACAGTAGATCAGCCCCAGCATTTT.

The V and J genes are TRBV7-6 and TRBJ2-6, with 7 bases matching TRBD1. V shed 4 bases and J 2 bases; nucleotides not matched to a gene: 11. CDR3 size: 18 residues. Germline loops: CDR1 SGHVS, CDR2 FNYEAQ. Here the CDR3 reads CASSSVGDRLAGANVLTF. CDR3 nucleotide sequence: TGTGCCAGCAGCTCTGTGGGGGACAGATTAGCTGGGGCCAACGTCCTGACTTTC.

V gene TRBV4-3 combines with J gene TRBJ2-7; 7 bases match TRBD1. Looked up from germline, CDR1 is LGHNA and CDR2 is YSLEER. The CDR3 has 15 residues. V shed 1 base, J shed 3 bases, and the junction held 6 bases outside the gene matches. CDR3 protein: CASSQVRTGHYEQYF. The DNA of the CDR3 is TGCGCCAGCAGCCAAGTCAGGACAGGACACTACGAGCAGTACTTC.

The CDR3 here is CASSRLGQGNEKLFF. The CDR3 DNA follows: TGTGCCAGCAGTCGACTTGGACAGGGGAATGAAAAACTGTTTTTT. The chain employs TRBV6-5 and TRBJ1-4, with 9 bases that match TRBD1. With V trimmed by 5 bases and J by 5 bases, 6 bases remained unmatched. CDR3 length equals 15 residues. Germline loops: CDR1 MNHEY, CDR2 SVGAGI.

This chain uses TRBV2 with TRBJ1-4; maybe TRBD1 (5 bases). The V gene's germline CDR1 is SNHLY and CDR2 FYNNEI. Trimming cost V 4 bases and J 4 bases, with 10 bases left between them. The CDR3 sequence is 14 residues long. CDR3 in DNA: TGTGCCAGCAGTGCGCAGGGTTATAATGAAAAACTGTTTTTT. Its protein product is CASSAQGYNEKLFF.

The chain is built from TRBV28 and TRBJ2-1; 7 bases align to TRBD1. CDR1 is MDHEN and CDR2 is SYDVKM in the germline V gene. CDR3 length: 15 residues. J gave up 4 bases and V 4 bases, and 7 bases lay outside the gene matches. The CDR3 here is CASSSNRGFYNEQFF. CDR3 DNA sequence: TGTGCCAGCAGTTCCAACAGGGGTTTTTACAATGAGCAGTTCTTC.

The J gene is TRBJ2-2, the V gene TRBV15, with TRBD2 matching over 10 bases. J lost 9 bases, V lost 4 bases, and 11 bases had no gene match. CDR1 and CDR2 (germline): LNHNV, YYDKDF (reference sequence). The CDR3 has 16 amino acids. CDR3 region: CATSTRGSGGIRELFF. The CDR3 DNA reads as TGTGCCACCAGCACCCGTGGTAGCGGGGGGATCAGGGAGCTGTTTTTT.

V gene TRBV28 combines with J gene TRBJ1-2; D might be TRBD1 (6 bases). Germline V CDR1 and CDR2: MDHEN, SYDVKM. V lost 8 bases, J lost 8 bases, and 15 bases lay in between. This CDR3 region has 12 residues. CDR3: CASHDRTEGYTF. For the CDR3, the DNA is TGTGCCAGCCATGACAGGACCGAGGGCTACACCTTC.

The V call is TRBV4-2, the J call TRBJ1-2; D might be TRBD1 (6 bases). Trimming took 0 bases from V and 9 from J, leaving 20 bases between them. Germline values: CDR1 LGHNA, CDR2 YNFKEQ. The CDR3 sequence is 16 residues long. The CDR3 spells CASSQEGQGFESRYTF. For the CDR3, the DNA is TGTGCCAGCAGCCAAGAGGGACAAGGCTTCGAGTCCCGCTACACCTTC.

This chain links TRBV6-5 with TRBJ1-2; D perhaps matches TRBD1 (6 bases). V was trimmed by 1 base and J by 8 bases, leaving 14 bases between them. Germline V gene sequence: CDR1 MNHEY, CDR2 SVGAGI. The CDR3 sequence is 14 residues long. The chain's CDR3 is CASSYFGTKNGYTF. CDR3 bases: TGTGCCAGCAGTTACTTCGGGACAAAAAACGGCTACACCTTC.

The V call is TRBV29-1, the J call TRBJ2-4, with D possibly matching TRBD1 (6 bases). The CDR3 spans 14 residues. The germline V gene has CDR1 SQVTM and CDR2 ANQGSEA. V dropped 1 base and J dropped 3 bases, with 10 bases sitting between them. Written as DNA, the CDR3 is TGCAGCGTTGAAGGGCAGGGGAGCAAAAACATTCAGTACTTC. Translated, it gives CSVEGQGSKNIQYF.

Here the CDR3 DNA reads TGTGCCATCAGTGAGTTTGAGACAGGGACATACAATGAGCAGTTCTTC. Residues: CAISEFETGTYNEQFF. J is TRBJ2-1 and V is TRBV10-3, with 7 positions matching TRBD1. Germline CDR1 ENHRY, CDR2 SYGVKD. V lost 1 base and J lost 4; bases outside the gene matches: 7. This CDR3 is built from 16 residues.

The V gene is TRBV18, the J gene TRBJ2-6, with D possibly being TRBD1 (6 bases). CDR1 is KGHSH and CDR2 is LQKENI in the germline V gene. The CDR3 is made up of 17 amino acids. Deletions cut 6 bases from V and 0 bases from J, with 15 bases between. CDR3 residues: CASSQFTGSSGANVLTF. CDR3 sequence (DNA): TGTGCCAGCTCCCAATTTACAGGGAGCTCTGGGGCCAACGTCCTGACTTTC.